This T cell receptor (beta chain) is drawn from a study of blood T cell repertoires in COVID-19. Study-wide context: The analysed material was cDNA or gDNA that came from T cells, B-cell-depleted T cells, or PBMCs.

Those who participated ranged in age from 18 to 89 years and resided in roughly 26 US areas. V lost 7 bases to trimming and J lost 5 bases, with 21 bases between them. Germline CDR1 reads SQVTM; CDR2 reads ANQGSEA. The CDR3 spans 14 residues. Original methodology: Amplification of reference gene primers provided the estimated nucleated cell counts. TCRdb's table, derived via immunoSEQ multiplex PCR, lists solely in-frame clones and lacks some. D and trimming were read from the DNA, whereas the V and J calls and clone size are those reported in that table. The top ten hold 15% to 20% of the sample, which has roughly 150,000 clones, around three quarters seen once.

This rearrangement joins TRBV29-1 to TRBJ2-7, with D possibly being TRBD2 (7 bases). The specimen was PBMCs or T cells enriched from blood (not recorded which). This receptor was identified in a woman aged 70-85 years in a cohort exposed to, infected with or recovered from COVID-19 (not recorded which). The CDR3 loop reads CSARRGAGVDEQYF. CDR3 DNA sequence: TGCAGCGCCCGAAGGGGGGCGGGAGTAGACGAGCAGTACTTC.